This TCR beta chain was observed in a study of cytomegalovirus exposure and HLA in healthy donors. Study results and limitations: Cytomegalovirus-associated TCR beta chains were listed, numbering 164. Highly shared sequence variants in one cluster were likely a sequencing artifact.

Trimming removed 8 bases from V and 6 bases from J, with 13 bases in between. Germline CDR1 is MNHNY and CDR2 is SVGAGI (reference sequence). The CDR3 totals 13 residues. This clone was seen a single time. Its antigen is unidentified. 13 Jbeta primers and 60 Vbeta primers were used for the PCR. The repertoire was sequenced with immunoSEQ multiplex PCR; TCRdb's copy has only in-frame clones and lacks some. The sample lists some 80,000 clones; 62% were seen once. The sequencing input was PBMCs. The TCR originated in a male donor in good health and CMV-seropositive. The chain uses TRBV6-6 and TRBJ2-2; D is possibly TRBD2 (5 bases). The CDR3 protein is CASGSRGAGELFF. CDR3 bases: TGTGCCAGCGGGTCCCGGGGAGCCGGGGAGCTGTTTTTT.